The 18 T cell receptor beta chains presented below share a single source sample, sequenced in a study of cytomegalovirus exposure and HLA in healthy donors. The PCR had 60 Vbeta and 13 Jbeta primers. Profiling relied on immunoSEQ multiplex PCR, and the TCRdb table lists in-frame clones only, not all of them. The sample lists some 78,000 clones, under 90% occurring once. Source material: PBMCs. Every receptor here comes from a man in his fifties in good health and CMV-seropositive.

The chain carries TRBV12-5 and TRBJ2-1; maybe TRBD2 (5 bases). V lost 6 bases and J lost 0, with 12 bases in between. The CDR3 has 15 residues. Per germline, CDR1 LGHNT and CDR2 FRNRAP. This CDR3 is CASGSRASSYNEQFF. Here the CDR3 DNA reads TGTGCTAGTGGATCGCGGGCCAGCTCCTACAATGAGCAGTTCTTC.

Points on this clone: The identical CDR3 is also encoded by other nucleotide sequences in the sample. The chain is built from TRBV7-2 and TRBJ2-7; 7 bases agree with TRBD1. The CDR3 has 14 amino acids. J gave up 2 bases and V 5 bases, and 6 bases lay outside the gene matches. The germline V gene has CDR1 SGHTA and CDR2 FQGNSA. The DNA for the CDR3 is TGTGCCAGCAGCCAGTGGACAGGCCCCTACGAGCAGTACTTC. Translating gives CASSQWTGPYEQYF.

The chain combines TRBV7-9 with TRBJ2-5; a weak D match, TRBD2 (5 bases). V lost 5 bases and J 1 base, leaving 8 bases between the germline ends. CDR3 length equals 13 residues. CDR1 is SEHNR and CDR2 is FQNEAQ in the germline V gene (reference sequence). CDR3 protein: CASSLGIQETQYF. DNA of the CDR3: TGTGCCAGCAGCCTCGGGATCCAAGAGACCCAGTACTTC.

The rearrangement uses TRBV9 and TRBJ2-2; D might be TRBD1 (6 bases). With 4 bases removed from V and 1 base from J, the gap between germline ends came to 14 bases. Germline V gives CDR1 SGDLS, CDR2 YYNGEE. The CDR3 extends over 16 amino acids. The CDR3 DNA sequence: TGTGCCAGCAGCATCCGACAGGAACGGAACACCGGGGAGCTGTTTTTT. Protein: CASSIRQERNTGELFF.

The table lists this clone with a count of one. J is TRBJ2-1 and V is TRBV9; TRBD1 agrees at 7 bases. The CDR3 contains 16 residues. The germline gives CDR1 SGDLS, CDR2 YYNGEE. After removal of 0 bases from V and 4 bases from J, the junction contained 7 bases not matched to a gene. The CDR3 sequence: CASSVEGAALYNEQFF. The CDR3 coding sequence is TGTGCCAGCAGCGTAGAGGGGGCAGCTTTATACAATGAGCAGTTCTTC.

As for this clone: Its ends do not fully match the called genes, so a read error is possible. This rearrangement joins TRBV5-4 to TRBJ1-2; 8 bases match TRBD1. Germline CDR1 SGHNT, CDR2 YYREEE (reference sequence). CDR3 length: 13 amino acids. This chain's CDR3 is CASSLSQGGTVLF. The CDR3 region has the DNA TGTGCCAGCAGCTTGTCACAGGGGGGGACCGTACTCTTC. The complete variable domain, with remaining parts taken from reference TRBV5-4 and TRBJ1-2, reads ETGVTQSPTHLIKTRGQQVTLRCSSQSGHNTVSWYQQALGQGPQFIFQYYREEENGRGNFPPRFSGLQFPNYSSELNVNALELDDSALYLCASSLSQGGTVLFGSGTRLTVV.

This rearrangement joins TRBV19 to TRBJ1-1; D not certain. There are 15 residues in the CDR3. The V gene's germline CDR1 is LNHDA and CDR2 SQIVND (reference sequence). V was shortened by 6 bases and J by 2 bases, with 16 bases between the two germline ends. CDR3 amino acids: CASRRVQNTNTEAFF. In DNA form, the CDR3 reads TGTGCCAGTAGGAGGGTACAGAATACTAACACTGAAGCTTTCTTT.

The chain combines TRBV25-1 with TRBJ1-1, with 11 nucleotides matching TRBD1. V dropped 3 bases and J dropped 4; count of bases not matched to a gene: 1. CDR3 size: 14 residues. Germline CDR1 reads MGHDK; CDR2 reads SYGVNS. The CDR3 DNA reads as TGTGCCAGCAGTGATGGGACAGGGGGCACTGAAGCTTTCTTT. It specifies CASSDGTGGTEAFF.

The chain recombines TRBV6-1 with TRBJ2-7, with TRBD2 matching over 10 bases. The CDR3 is 18 residues long. V gave up 1 base and J gave up 7 bases; unmatched junction bases: 16. Looked up from germline, CDR1 is MNHNS and CDR2 is SASEGT. In DNA form, the CDR3 reads TGTGCCAGCAGTGAAGAACTAGCGGGAACCCCTCTATTCCGGGAGCAGTACTTC. It is translated as CASSEELAGTPLFREQYF.

The V gene is TRBV14, the J gene TRBJ1-2; 8 nucleotides align to TRBD1. The CDR3 runs 14 residues. CDR1 is SGHDN and CDR2 is FVKESK in the germline V gene. V was clipped by 4 bases and J by 5 bases; unmatched bases: 6. The CDR3 spells CASSLVGQAYGYTF. DNA for the CDR3: TGTGCCAGCAGCCTGGTGGGACAGGCGTATGGCTACACCTTC.

The CDR3 here is CASSTGQGYEQYF. The CDR3 DNA is TGTGCCAGCAGCACCGGGCAGGGGTACGAGCAGTACTTC. J is TRBJ2-7 and V is TRBV7-9; possibly TRBD1 for D (6 bases). The germline V gene encodes CDR1 SEHNR and CDR2 FQNEAQ (reference sequence). Between the trimmed V and J ends, which lost 5 bases and 4 bases, there was a span of 12 bases. The CDR3 spans 13 residues.

This sequence joins TRBV6-6 and TRBJ2-3; D may be TRBD1 (6 bases). Germline V gene sequence: CDR1 MNHNY, CDR2 SVGAGI (reference sequence). The CDR3 is 13 amino acids. V was clipped by 5 bases and J by 6 bases, with 12 bases between them. The CDR3 sequence: CASSQRGWDTQYF. The CDR3 nucleotides are TGTGCCAGCAGTCAAAGGGGGTGGGATACGCAGTATTTT.

The rearrangement uses TRBV19 and TRBJ1-5; D is uncertain. The germline V and J ends were trimmed by 5 bases and 5 bases, with 10 bases remaining between them. CDR1 and CDR2 from the germline V gene are LNHDA and SQIVND (reference sequence). The CDR3 has 13 residues. The CDR3 DNA follows: TGTGCCAGTAGTGTGGCAGTGCATCAGCCCCAGCATTTT. Translation gives CASSVAVHQPQHF.

The chain recombines TRBV5-1 with TRBJ2-1, with D hard to call. The CDR3 has 12 residues. The V and J ends lost 4 bases and 10 bases respectively, with 12 bases between them. The germline V gene has CDR1 SGHRS and CDR2 YFSETQ. For the CDR3, the DNA is TGCGCCAGCAGCCAAGGAGATGGCGAGCAGTTCTTC. Translated: CASSQGDGEQFF.

The CDR3 reads CASSQYQGARKGEQFF. The CDR3 nucleotides read TGTGCCAGCAGCCAATACCAGGGGGCGCGAAAGGGTGAGCAGTTCTTC. This chain uses TRBV4-2 with TRBJ2-1; 8 bases map to TRBD1. V shed 2 bases, J shed 9 bases, and the junction held 12 bases outside the gene matches. The CDR3 is made up of 16 amino acids. Germline values: CDR1 LGHNA, CDR2 YNFKEQ.

The chain links TRBV7-9 to TRBJ2-3; TRBD2 matches 9 bases. The germline gives CDR1 SEHNR, CDR2 FQNEAQ (reference sequence). V dropped 8 bases and J dropped 0; count of bases not matched to a gene: 15. This CDR3 comprises 18 residues. CDR3 coding DNA: TGTGCCAGCGGGCCCGGGACTAGCCCAGGGTGGAGCACAGATACGCAGTATTTT. Amino acids: CASGPGTSPGWSTDTQYF.

This clone was seen just once. This CDR3 reads CASRDYPNRDTEAFF. The CDR3 DNA is TGTGCCAGCAGAGATTACCCGAACAGGGACACTGAAGCTTTCTTT. V is TRBV6-6 and J is TRBJ1-1; D may be TRBD1 (6 bases). The germline V and J ends were trimmed by 6 bases and 3 bases, with 17 bases remaining between them. The V gene's germline CDR1 is MNHNY and CDR2 SVGAGI (reference sequence). The CDR3 covers 15 residues.

V is TRBV2 and J is TRBJ2-7; possibly TRBD2 for D (6 bases). The V gene's germline CDR1 is SNHLY and CDR2 FYNNEI. The V gene lost 5 bases and the J gene lost 7 bases, with 12 bases spanning the gap. This CDR3 has 12 amino acids. CDR3 bases: TGTGCCAGCAGTCAGGACCGGGGGGAGCAGTACTTC. Its translation is CASSQDRGEQYF.